The 28 T cell receptor beta chains presented below share a single source sample, sequenced in a study of cytomegalovirus exposure and HLA in healthy donors. The PCR was carried out with 60 Vbeta primers and 13 Jbeta primers. Profiled with immunoSEQ multiplex PCR; TCRdb holds only in-frame clones, not every one. The sample yields some 130,000 clones, 78% seen once. The specimen was PBMCs. All receptors come from a female donor in good health and CMV-seronegative.

This chain connects TRBV15 to TRBJ2-5, with 7 bases that match TRBD1. V was pared by 6 bases and J by 4 bases, with 5 bases of the junction left unmatched. Germline-derived CDR1 and CDR2 are LNHNV and YYDKDF (reference sequence). The CDR3 length is 13 residues. The CDR3, as DNA: TGTGCCACCAGAAAGACAGGGACAGAGACCCAGTACTTC. Protein product: CATRKTGTETQYF.

The chain is built from TRBV5-4 and TRBJ1-1; D call uncertain. The ends were cut back, 5 bases at V and 5 bases at J, with 10 bases in the middle. The CDR3 sequence is 12 residues long. Germline values: CDR1 SGHNT, CDR2 YYREEE (reference sequence). This chain's CDR3 is CASRNARTEAFF. The CDR3 region has the DNA TGTGCCAGCAGAAATGCCCGGACTGAAGCTTTCTTT.

The chain uses TRBV10-2 and TRBJ1-1; maybe TRBD1 (6 bases). Deletions cut 6 bases from V and 1 base from J, with 12 bases between. This CDR3 contains 14 residues. CDR1 is WSHSY, CDR2 SAAADI, per germline. The CDR3 spells CASRSGVGNTEAFF. In DNA form, the CDR3 reads TGCGCCAGCAGGTCAGGGGTAGGGAACACTGAAGCTTTCTTT.

The chain is built from TRBV6-6 and TRBJ2-7; 9 nucleotides line up with TRBD2. The CDR3 extends over 15 amino acids. V lost 11 bases, J lost 7 bases, and 18 bases stayed unmatched. Germline CDR1 and CDR2: MNHNY and SVGAGI (reference sequence). The CDR3 loop reads CASRVREGVAGEQYF. CDR3 coding DNA: TGTGCCTCCAGGGTGCGGGAGGGGGTTGCGGGTGAGCAGTACTTC.

The rearrangement uses TRBV29-1 and TRBJ1-6; a weak D match, TRBD1 (5 bases). Trimming stripped 6 bases from V and 1 base from J, with 7 bases between. The CDR3 is 13 amino acids. Germline V gene data show CDR1 as SQVTM and CDR2 as ANQGSEA. CDR3 coding DNA: TGCAGCGTACAGGAATCCTATAATTCACCCCTCCACTTT. Translating it yields CSVQESYNSPLHF.

The gene calls are TRBV4-1 and TRBJ1-5; D unresolved. Germline CDR1 reads MGHRA; CDR2 reads YSYEKL. This CDR3 is built from 14 residues. The V gene lost 1 base and the J gene lost 4 bases, with 8 bases spanning the gap. This CDR3 reads CASSQALYNQPQHF. CDR3 nucleotide sequence: TGCGCCAGCAGCCAAGCTCTCTATAATCAGCCCCAGCATTTT.

The chain recombines TRBV21-1 with TRBJ2-7; TRBD2, the table's D call, was not compared with the DNA. TRBV21-1 is flagged as a pseudogene. This CDR3 has 23 amino acids. The CDR3 reads CASSKSSKWGLAGGPSTPYEQYF. The CDR3 nucleotides read TGTGCCAGCAGCAAATCCTCCAAATGGGGACTAGCGGGAGGGCCGAGCACCCCCTACGAGCAGTACTTC.

The chain carries TRBV28 and TRBJ2-7; D call uncertain. The CDR3 extends over 12 amino acids. From germline, CDR1 is MDHEN and CDR2 SYDVKM. Trimming removed 2 bases at V and 3 bases at J, with 5 bases between. CDR3 in amino acids: CASSLVRYEQYF. The CDR3 nucleotides read TGTGCCAGCAGTTTAGTCCGCTACGAGCAGTACTTC.

This clone was counted only a few times. Within the sample, other DNA sequences also encode this same CDR3. The V gene is TRBV29-1, the J gene TRBJ2-7; 8 bases match TRBD1. Trimming took 1 base from V and 6 from J; bases not matched to a gene: 2. Germline V gives CDR1 SQVTM, CDR2 ANQGSEA. The CDR3 covers 12 residues. CDR3 loop: CSVEGTGGEQYF. The CDR3 coding sequence is TGCAGCGTTGAAGGAACAGGGGGCGAGCAGTACTTC.

On this clone itself: The sample has other DNA sequences that encode this CDR3 too. The chain couples TRBV19 to TRBJ2-1; TRBD2 matches at 7 bases. The CDR3 runs 15 residues. With 5 bases clipped from V and 2 bases from J, the junction kept 6 bases outside the gene matches. Germline loops: CDR1 LNHDA, CDR2 SQIVND (reference sequence). CDR3 sequence reads: CASSSSSGTYNEQFF. The DNA of the CDR3 is TGTGCCAGTAGTTCCTCTAGCGGAACCTACAATGAGCAGTTCTTC.

The chain couples TRBV28 to TRBJ2-2; 12 bases align to TRBD1. The V segment lost 6 bases and the J segment 7 bases; nucleotides outside the gene matches: 6. Germline V gene lookup returns CDR1 MDHEN and CDR2 SYDVKM. The CDR3 length is 15 residues. The DNA of the CDR3 is TGTGCCAGCAGCCCGGGACAGGGGGCGGTCGGGGAGCTGTTTTTT. It specifies CASSPGQGAVGELFF.

The gene calls are TRBV29-1 and TRBJ2-1; 7 bases are shared with TRBD2. The CDR3 loop spans 17 amino acids. The ends lost 3 bases at V and 0 bases at J; junction bases unmatched: 11. Germline assignment: CDR1 SQVTM and CDR2 ANQGSEA. CDR3 DNA sequence: TGCAGCGTTGACGGTCTAGCGGAGCTGAGCTCCTACAATGAGCAGTTCTTC. This sequence encodes CSVDGLAELSSYNEQFF.

A few counts support this clone. The chain carries TRBV18 and TRBJ1-5, with 7 bases lining up with TRBD1. With 6 bases clipped from V and 5 bases from J, the junction kept 4 bases outside the gene matches. The germline gives CDR1 KGHSH, CDR2 LQKENI. This CDR3 has 13 residues. The DNA for the CDR3 is TGTGCCAGCTCCGGGACAGAGGATCAGCCCCAGCATTTT. Amino acid sequence: CASSGTEDQPQHF. Full variable domain (rest looked up from reference TRBV18 and TRBJ1-5): NAGVMQNPRHLVRRRGQEARLRCSPMKGHSHVYWYRQLPEEGLKFMVYLQKENIIDESGMPKERFSAEFPKEGPSILRIQQVVRGDSAAYFCASSGTEDQPQHFGDGTRLSIL.

The sample holds a few counts of this clone. The gene calls are TRBV5-1 and TRBJ2-7, with D possibly being TRBD2 (5 bases). Trimming took off 4 bases at V and 6 bases at J, with 17 bases between the two ends. The CDR3 runs to 14 residues. Germline CDR1 is SGHRS and CDR2 is YFSETQ. CDR3 residues: CASSGVGGPLEQYF. The CDR3 DNA is TGCGCCAGCAGCGGAGTAGGAGGCCCGCTCGAGCAGTACTTC.

The gene calls are TRBV5-1 and TRBJ2-5, with TRBD2 as a possible D gene (6 bases). The CDR3 spans 14 residues. The V end lost 3 bases, the J end lost 2 bases, and 11 bases lay between the germline ends. From germline, CDR1 is SGHRS and CDR2 YFSETQ. This CDR3 reads CASSSQGRQETQYF. CDR3 DNA: TGCGCCAGCAGCTCTCAAGGGAGGCAAGAGACCCAGTACTTC.

The rearrangement links TRBV4-1 to TRBJ2-7, with 8 bases identical to TRBD1. The J call may be wrong; the DNA end is better matched by TRBJ2-1. Per the germline V gene, CDR1 is MGHRA and CDR2 is YSYEKL. The CDR3 loop spans 15 amino acids. This CDR3 is CASSQDRGQAREQFF. The CDR3, as DNA: TGCGCCAGCAGCCAAGATAGGGGACAGGCTAGAGAGCAGTTCTTC.

The chain recombines TRBV5-1 with TRBJ2-7; 7 bases are a match to TRBD1. Germline V CDR1 and CDR2: SGHRS, YFSETQ. The V gene end was trimmed by 7 bases and the J gene end by 4 bases; junction bases not matched to a gene: 8. The CDR3 spans 13 residues. The CDR3 nucleotides are TGCGCCAGCGGAACAGGGGAAGGTTACGAGCAGTACTTC. Amino acids: CASGTGEGYEQYF. Using reference TRBV5-1 and TRBJ2-7 for the parts outside the CDR3, the full variable domain is KAGVTQTPRYLIKTRGQQVTLSCSPISGHRSVSWYQQTPGQGLQFLFEYFSETQRNKGNFPGRFSGRQFSNSRSEMNVSTLELGDSALYLCASGTGEGYEQYFGPGTRLTVT.

The genes are TRBV6-5 and TRBJ1-1, with D possibly TRBD1 on 6 matching bases. Germline assignment: CDR1 MNHEY and CDR2 SVGAGI. V lost 2 bases and J 6 bases, leaving 16 bases between the germline ends. The CDR3 runs 15 residues. CDR3 bases: TGTGCCAGCAGTTACGAACAGGGCTACGTTGCTGAAGCTTTCTTT. Encoded protein: CASSYEQGYVAEAFF.

CDR3 region: CASSLRTSGRSYTGELFF. The CDR3 DNA reads TGCGCCAGCAGCTTAAGGACTAGCGGGAGGTCTTACACCGGGGAGCTGTTTTTT. The chain couples TRBV5-1 to TRBJ2-2; 14 bases map to TRBD2. The CDR3 is 18 amino acids. Germline V gene lookup returns CDR1 SGHRS and CDR2 YFSETQ. V lost 2 bases to trimming and J lost 3 bases; unmatched junction nucleotides: 6.

The chain couples TRBV6-5 to TRBJ2-7; TRBD1 matches 7 bases. V dropped 6 bases and J dropped 3; count of bases not matched to a gene: 5. The length of the CDR3 is 13 residues. Germline lookup yields CDR1 MNHEY and CDR2 SVGAGI. The CDR3 nucleotides read TGTGCCAGCAGCTCCCGACAGGGCTACGAGCAGTACTTC. It is translated as CASSSRQGYEQYF.

This chain uses TRBV9 with TRBJ2-1, with D possibly matching TRBD1 (6 bases). The ends were cut back, 0 bases at V and 5 bases at J, with 9 bases in the middle. Germline CDR1 and CDR2: SGDLS and YYNGEE. This CDR3 contains 14 residues. Here the CDR3 DNA reads TGTGCCAGCAGCGTAGGGGGGCAAGACAATGAGCAGTTCTTC. This translates into CASSVGGQDNEQFF.

This chain uses TRBV4-3 with TRBJ1-5; TRBD1 matches at 7 bases. This CDR3 is built from 17 residues. The germline CDR1 and CDR2 sequences are LGHNA and YSLEER. V dropped 3 bases and J dropped 6; count of bases not matched to a gene: 14. The CDR3 reads CASSQGRMTGSAQPQHF. The CDR3 nucleotides read TGCGCCAGCAGCCAGGGGCGTATGACAGGGAGCGCTCAGCCCCAGCATTTT.

V and J are TRBV2 and TRBJ2-7; TRBD1 agrees at 9 bases. This CDR3 comprises 15 residues. The V gene's germline CDR1 is SNHLY and CDR2 FYNNEI. V lost 8 bases, J lost 0 bases, and 8 bases stayed unmatched. CDR3 coding DNA: TGTGCCAGCTCTAGTGGGACAGGGATCTCCTACGAGCAGTACTTC. Translation: CASSSGTGISYEQYF. Filled out from reference TRBV2 and TRBJ2-7, the complete variable domain reads EPEVTQTPSHQVTQMGQEVILRCVPISNHLYFYWYRQILGQKVEFLVSFYNNEISEKSEIFDDQFSVERPDGSNFTLKIRSTKLEDSAMYFCASSSGTGISYEQYFGPGTRLTVT.

The chain employs TRBV9 and TRBJ2-1; possibly TRBD2 for D (5 bases). Trimming cost V 0 bases and J 0 bases, with 7 bases left between them. CDR3 length: 15 residues. The germline V gene has CDR1 SGDLS and CDR2 YYNGEE. In DNA, the CDR3 is TGTGCCAGCAGCGTAGACGCGGGCTCCTACAATGAGCAGTTCTTC. Protein product: CASSVDAGSYNEQFF.

This clone showed up just once. This rearrangement joins TRBV18 to TRBJ2-5; maybe TRBD1 (6 bases). Per the germline V gene, CDR1 is KGHSH and CDR2 is LQKENI. Trimming removed 2 bases at V and 5 bases at J, with 18 bases between. This CDR3 has 16 residues. The CDR3 nucleotides are TGTGCCAGCTCACCATATACAGGGAGCGGAGGTGAGACCCAGTACTTC. Translation: CASSPYTGSGGETQYF. The full variable domain, completed using reference TRBV18 and TRBJ2-5, is NAGVMQNPRHLVRRRGQEARLRCSPMKGHSHVYWYRQLPEEGLKFMVYLQKENIIDESGMPKERFSAEFPKEGPSILRIQQVVRGDSAAYFCASSPYTGSGGETQYFGPGTRLLVL.

This clone was seen more than once but under ten times. This chain connects TRBV7-2 to TRBJ1-4; TRBD1 aligns across 8 bases. CDR3 length equals 15 residues. The germline CDR1 and CDR2 sequences are SGHTA and FQGNSA. Losses at the gene ends were 5 bases for V and 7 bases for J; bases not matched to a gene: 9. CDR3 sequence: CASSLRTGWTEKLFF. The DNA of the CDR3 is TGTGCCAGCAGCCTTCGGACAGGGTGGACTGAAAAACTGTTTTTT.

The chain recombines TRBV5-6 with TRBJ2-3; D not resolved. CDR1 SGHDT and CDR2 YYEEEE come from the germline V gene. The length of the CDR3 is 16 residues. Trimming left V 2 bases short and J 0 bases short, with 13 bases between. The CDR3 DNA sequence: TGTGCCAGCAGCTTCATTGGCGAGAGGAGCACAGATACGCAGTATTTT. Translation gives CASSFIGERSTDTQYF.

This clone was seen more than once but under ten times. The chain joins TRBV2 to TRBJ1-5; weak D call: TRBD1 (6 bases). Germline CDR1 and CDR2: SNHLY and FYNNEI. With 6 bases removed from V and 3 bases from J, the gap between germline ends came to 15 bases. The CDR3 totals 15 residues. The CDR3 is CASSDVGGFNQPQHF. The CDR3 DNA reads TGTGCCAGCAGCGACGTAGGGGGATTCAATCAGCCCCAGCATTTT.